This record concerns one T cell receptor (beta chain) sequence. Its antigen is as yet unknown. This record belongs to a study of graft-versus-host responses after intestinal transplantation. Study context: Transplants were multivisceral, liver-intestinal, or isolated intestinal. Anti-thymocyte globulin induction was given to all recipients, followed by tacrolimus and steroids for roughly 3 years.

Study-wide findings and caveats: Recipient-marrow GvH clones were detected, some having first appeared in ileum or blood. Circulating GvH clones peaking coincided with falling HvG clones soon after transplant.

Assay used: immunoSEQ multiplex PCR; TCRdb lists only in-frame clones, some missing. The sample gives 35,000 to 45,000 clones, about 95% of which show up once; 0.22% is in the top ten. Germline-derived CDR1 and CDR2 are SGDLS and YYNGEE. This CDR3 comprises 14 residues. V lost 0 bases, J lost 5 bases, and 12 bases lay in between. This material consisted of unstimulated CD8+ T cells sorted from spleen or lymph node cells, taken before transplant. This clonotype was obtained from a human donor who was the organ donor for an intestinal transplant. The chain employs TRBV9 and TRBJ2-7; D perhaps matches TRBD2 (5 bases). The CDR3: CASSVVPGNHEQYF. CDR3 bases: TGTGCCAGCAGCGTAGTCCCGGGGAACCACGAGCAGTACTTC. Based on the CDR3 plus reference TRBV9 and TRBJ2-7, the full variable domain is DSGVTQTPKHLITATGQRVTLRCSPRSGDLSVYWYQQSLDQGLQFLIQYYNGEERAKGNILERFSAQQFPDLHSELNLSSLELGDSALYFCASSVVPGNHEQYFGPGTRLTVT.